This TCR beta chain was found in a study of blood T cell repertoires in COVID-19. Overall study context: Samples of COVID-19 (acute and convalescent) were obtained from the United States, Italy and Spain. PBMCs, B-cell-depleted T cells, or T cells provided the cDNA or gDNA that made up the material.

The ends lost 0 bases at V and 1 base at J; junction bases unmatched: 3. This CDR3 has 16 amino acids. Germline loops: CDR1 SGHDT, CDR2 YYEEEE. In the original workflow: How many nucleated cells were present was estimated from reference gene primer amplification. Assay: immunoSEQ multiplex PCR; the TCRdb copy retains only in-frame clones and omits some. The V and J calls and the clone size are those of that table, but D and trimming were determined from the DNA. The table records approximately 85,000 clones, 85% to 95% of them present only once. J is TRBJ2-3 and V is TRBV5-6, with TRBD1 matching over 9 bases. Input material: peripheral blood. The TCR sequence derives from a woman aged 55-75 years with active COVID-19. CDR3 sequence: CASSLDRGRGTDTQYF. CDR3 bases: TGTGCCAGCAGCTTGGACAGGGGGCGAGGCACAGATACGCAGTATTTT.